This paragraph reports one TCR beta chain. This specimen belongs to a study of blood T cell repertoires in COVID-19. Across about two dozen US areas, participants ranged in age from about 18 to 100 years. Participants' reported clinical history set cohort assignment. Donors of Cohort 3 who recovered were those that had two negative PCRs, clearance, or symptom resolution. The V and J ends lost 2 bases and 7 bases, in that order; junction bases with no gene match: 7. This CDR3 contains 15 residues. Germline V gene lookup returns CDR1 SGHRS and CDR2 YFSETQ. Original processing notes: Reference gene primers were amplified, and this amplification served to estimate nucleated cell counts. TCRdb's copy holds only in-frame clones and misses some; the assay was immunoSEQ multiplex PCR. D and trimming come from the DNA, and the V and J calls and clone size come from that table. This table has hundreds of thousands of clones, 85% to 90% appearing once.

The TCR sequence derives from a middle-aged man who had recovered from COVID-19. Sequenced sample: PBMCs or T cells enriched from blood (not recorded which). The rearrangement links TRBV5-1 to TRBJ1-4; 8 nucleotides align to TRBD1. The CDR3 bases are TGCGCCAGCAGCTTTGGGTCAGGGGGCTCTGAAAAACTGTTTTTT. Amino acid sequence: CASSFGSGGSEKLFF. Together with reference TRBV5-1 and TRBJ1-4, the CDR3 gives the full variable domain: KAGVTQTPRYLIKTRGQQVTLSCSPISGHRSVSWYQQTPGQGLQFLFEYFSETQRNKGNFPGRFSGRQFSNSRSEMNVSTLELGDSALYLCASSFGSGGSEKLFFGSGTQLSVL.